The 28 T cell receptor beta chains below were found in one sample sequenced in a study of shared clonotypes between healthy human individuals. This table comes from immunoSEQ multiplex PCR, and its TCRdb copy is limited to in-frame clones, with some not included. The data contain approximately 100,000 clones, around 68% of them singletons. Sequencing was done on a sample of memory CD8+ T cells sorted from blood. Documented subset: CD45RO+ cells pooled with CCR7-negative TemRA cells. The receptors here all came from a woman between 25 and 40 years old in good health.

The chain links TRBV21-1 to TRBJ1-6. TRBV21-1 is a listed pseudogene. The CDR3 consists of 16 residues. CDR3 sequence reads: CASSKVGGQGTSPLHF. The CDR3 nucleotides are TGTGCCAGCAGCAAAGTAGGGGGGCAGGGTACTTCACCCCTCCACTTT.

The chain is built from TRBV2 and TRBJ1-1; weak D call: TRBD1 (6 bases). The CDR3 spans 13 residues. Germline V gene sequence: CDR1 SNHLY, CDR2 FYNNEI. V lost 4 bases and J 8 bases, leaving 14 bases between the germline ends. As DNA, the CDR3 is TGTGCCAGCAGTGTGGCCAGGGGCGAGGAAGCTTTCTTT. It yields the protein CASSVARGEEAFF.

In this sample, this clone turned up a few times. The V gene is TRBV27, the J gene TRBJ1-6; D is uncertain. The V gene's germline CDR1 is MNHEY and CDR2 SMNVEV (reference sequence). There are 13 residues in the CDR3. V was cut by 5 bases and J by 6 bases, with 8 bases left in between. The chain's CDR3 is CASSVSGNSPLHF. CDR3 DNA sequence: TGTGCCAGCAGTGTCTCGGGTAATTCACCCCTCCACTTT.

The chain is built from TRBV6-6 and TRBJ2-3; 9 bases fit TRBD2. CDR3 length equals 14 residues. CDR1 is MNHNY, CDR2 SVGAGI, per germline (reference sequence). V was clipped by 5 bases and J by 2 bases; unmatched bases: 2. For the CDR3, the DNA is TGTGCCAGCAGTCCTAGCGGGATCACAGATACGCAGTATTTT. Its protein product is CASSPSGITDTQYF.

In its sample, this clone was seen a few times. This sample includes further DNA sequences coding for the same CDR3. The chain uses TRBV5-1 and TRBJ2-3; weak D call: TRBD1 (7 bases). V lost 0 bases and J 5 bases, leaving 10 bases between the germline ends. The germline gives CDR1 SGHRS, CDR2 YFSETQ. The length of the CDR3 is 14 residues. The CDR3 region has the DNA TGCGCCAGCAGCTTGGGCCAGGGGGGAGATACGCAGTATTTT. This translates into CASSLGQGGDTQYF.

The chain is built from TRBV7-3 and TRBJ2-2; tentatively, D is TRBD1 (6 bases). Germline V gene data show CDR1 as SGHTA and CDR2 as FQGTGA. The V end lost 5 bases, the J end lost 0 bases, and 13 bases lay between the germline ends. The CDR3 sequence is 16 residues long. CDR3 residues: CASSQTGHPNTGELFF. In DNA, the CDR3 is TGTGCCAGCAGCCAAACAGGGCACCCGAACACCGGGGAGCTGTTTTTT.

The V call is TRBV6-5, the J call TRBJ2-7; TRBD2 matches 8 bases. The CDR3 extends over 15 amino acids. With 6 bases clipped from V and 3 bases from J, the junction kept 10 bases outside the gene matches. Germline-derived CDR1 and CDR2 are MNHEY and SVGAGI. Written as DNA, the CDR3 is TGTGCCAGCAGCCATTGGAGCGGGAGTTTCTACGAGCAGTACTTC. Translated: CASSHWSGSFYEQYF.

As for this clone: This may be a read error, as it is one base from a much larger clone. V and J are TRBV6-4 and TRBJ1-5, with D uncertain. Germline CDR1 MRHNA, CDR2 SNTAGT. Trimming removed 6 bases at V and 2 bases at J, with 8 bases between. This CDR3 has 13 residues. This CDR3 is CASRAVGNQPQHF. The CDR3 coding sequence is TGTGCCAGCAGGGCGGTCGGCAATCAGCCCCAGCATTTT.

The rearrangement joins TRBV5-1 to TRBJ2-1; D possibly corresponds to TRBD1 (6 bases). Deletions cut 0 bases from V and 3 bases from J, with 10 bases between. This CDR3 spans 15 amino acids. Germline V CDR1 and CDR2: SGHRS, YFSETQ. CDR3: CASSLETGYYNEQFF. The CDR3 coding sequence is TGCGCCAGCAGCTTGGAGACAGGTTACTACAATGAGCAGTTCTTC.

This chain connects TRBV11-2 to TRBJ2-7; D may be TRBD1 or TRBD2 (5 bases each). The germline CDR1 and CDR2 sequences are SGHAT and FQNNGV. The ends were cut back, 3 bases at V and 2 bases at J, with 11 bases in the middle. The CDR3 is 14 residues long. CDR3 amino acids: CASSFGGETYEQYF. The DNA of the CDR3 is TGTGCCAGCAGCTTTGGGGGAGAAACCTACGAGCAGTACTTC.

The genes are TRBV19 and TRBJ2-7; D may match TRBD1 or TRBD2 (5 bases each). Germline V lookup: CDR1 LNHDA, CDR2 SQIVND (reference sequence). The CDR3 length is 14 residues. V was shortened by 3 bases and J by 3 bases, with 12 bases between the two germline ends. The CDR3 DNA sequence: TGTGCCAGTAGTATCGGGGCCTCGGGCTACGAGCAGTACTTC. Translation gives CASSIGASGYEQYF.

The rearrangement joins TRBV30 to TRBJ2-5; D uncertain. The end of the DNA aligns better with TRBJ2-7, so the J call may be wrong. This CDR3 has 15 amino acids. In germline, CDR1 is GTSNPN, CDR2 SVGIG (reference sequence). CDR3 residues: CAWSDAKRFFYEQYF. Here the CDR3 DNA reads TGTGCCTGGAGCGATGCTAAACGATTCTTCTACGAGCAGTACTTC.

The V gene is TRBV7-9, the J gene TRBJ2-2; no firm D call. CDR1 and CDR2 (germline): SEHNR, FQNEAQ (reference sequence). V gave up 1 base and J gave up 4 bases, with 10 bases separating them. The CDR3 runs 15 residues. CDR3 loop: CASSLDPGSTGELFF. CDR3 sequence (DNA): TGTGCCAGCAGCTTAGATCCTGGCAGCACCGGGGAGCTGTTTTTT.

The sample holds a few counts of this clone. The rearrangement uses TRBV6-1 and TRBJ1-5; TRBD1 might be the D (6 bases). CDR3 length: 13 amino acids. V shed 8 bases and J shed 4 bases, with 12 bases lying between them. The germline CDR1 and CDR2 sequences are MNHNS and SASEGT. The CDR3 region is CASWDNWNQPQHF. CDR3 nucleotide sequence: TGTGCCAGCTGGGACAACTGGAATCAGCCCCAGCATTTT.

The chain carries TRBV6-5 and TRBJ2-3; tentatively, D is TRBD2 (5 bases). Per germline, CDR1 MNHEY and CDR2 SVGAGI. CDR3 length equals 13 residues. V shed 6 bases and J shed 5 bases, with 12 bases lying between them. CDR3 residues: CASSLFEGDTQYF. The CDR3 DNA reads TGTGCCAGCAGCCTCTTCGAGGGAGATACGCAGTATTTT.

This clone was seen only a few times. The chain recombines TRBV2 with TRBJ1-2, with a possible D match to TRBD1 (5 bases). The CDR3 has 14 residues. Germline V gene sequence: CDR1 SNHLY, CDR2 FYNNEI. V lost 6 bases and J lost 2, with 13 bases in between. CDR3 residues: CASRIGDLNYGYTF. CDR3 sequence (DNA): TGTGCCAGCAGGATAGGGGACCTCAACTATGGCTACACCTTC.

This rearrangement joins TRBV5-1 to TRBJ1-1; no reliable D call. Germline lookup yields CDR1 SGHRS and CDR2 YFSETQ. The CDR3 has 13 residues. V shed 0 bases and J shed 1 base, with 4 bases lying between them. The CDR3 region has the DNA TGCGCCAGCAGCTTGGGCTGGAACACTGAAGCTTTCTTT. It encodes CASSLGWNTEAFF.

J is TRBJ2-3 and V is TRBV6-1; possible D gene TRBD1, 6 bases. This CDR3 comprises 15 residues. In germline, CDR1 is MNHNS, CDR2 SASEGT. V shed 0 bases and J shed 2 bases, with 9 bases lying between them. The CDR3 here is CASSEAAGATDTQYF. The CDR3, as DNA: TGTGCCAGCAGTGAAGCTGCAGGGGCCACAGATACGCAGTATTTT.

The J gene is TRBJ1-4, the V gene TRBV28, with D possibly TRBD1 on 5 matching bases. Per the germline V gene, CDR1 is MDHEN and CDR2 is SYDVKM. V shed 6 bases and J shed 8 bases, with 25 bases lying between them. This CDR3 is 17 amino acids long. Written as DNA, the CDR3 is TGTGCCAGCAGCCTCGGTTTTGAGGGGCCAAGGGAAGAAAAACTGTTTTTT. Residues: CASSLGFEGPREEKLFF.

J is TRBJ2-1 and V is TRBV29-1; 9 bases match TRBD1. The CDR3 sequence is 13 residues long. With V trimmed by 8 bases and J by 7 bases, 9 bases remained unmatched. Looked up from germline, CDR1 is SQVTM and CDR2 is ANQGSEA. The CDR3 DNA follows: TGCAGCATCGGGACAGGGTTGGGGAATGAGCAGTTCTTC. It codes for CSIGTGLGNEQFF.

This CDR3 reads CASSQIGTYGYTF. The CDR3 DNA reads as TGTGCCAGCAGCCAAATAGGGACCTATGGCTACACCTTC. The chain uses TRBV14 and TRBJ1-2, with D perhaps TRBD1 (5 bases). The CDR3 loop spans 13 amino acids. Per germline, CDR1 SGHDN and CDR2 FVKESK. V was trimmed by 2 bases and J by 4 bases, leaving 8 bases between them.

This clone was detected only a few times. The chain is built from TRBV27 and TRBJ2-5, with no clear D. CDR3 size: 15 residues. V was shortened by 3 bases and J by 5 bases, with 16 bases between the two germline ends. CDR1 and CDR2 (germline): MNHEY, SMNVEV (reference sequence). The CDR3 DNA follows: TGTGCCAGCAGTTTCGTCCGATCCGAGAGGGAGACCCAGTACTTC. Translation gives CASSFVRSERETQYF.

The V and J genes are TRBV6-4 and TRBJ2-1; 11 nucleotides match TRBD2. The CDR3 has 15 amino acids. V dropped 4 bases and J dropped 7; count of bases not matched to a gene: 6. The germline gives CDR1 MRHNA, CDR2 SNTAGT. The CDR3 nucleotides read TGTGCCAGCAGTGGGGGACTAGCGGAGGGAAATGAGCAGTTCTTC. Protein product: CASSGGLAEGNEQFF.

This chain connects TRBV19 to TRBJ2-3; perhaps D is TRBD1 or TRBD2 (5 bases each). V was trimmed by 4 bases and J by 0 bases, leaving 11 bases between them. This CDR3 is 15 amino acids long. CDR1 and CDR2 from the germline V gene are LNHDA and SQIVND (reference sequence). CDR3 coding DNA: TGTGCCAGTAGTAGTGGGACGGCTAGCACAGATACGCAGTATTTT. Protein: CASSSGTASTDTQYF.

This clone was detected a few times. The chain is built from TRBV27 and TRBJ2-7; 8 bases align to TRBD2. The CDR3 runs 16 residues. V was pared by 4 bases and J by 7 bases, with 15 bases of the junction left unmatched. In germline, CDR1 is MNHEY, CDR2 SMNVEV (reference sequence). CDR3 sequence (DNA): TGTGCCAGCAGTTACCTACTAGCGGCAGCCTCTGAAGAGCAGTACTTC. It yields the protein CASSYLLAAASEEQYF.

J is TRBJ1-4 and V is TRBV28; a possible D gene is TRBD1 (5 bases). Deletions cut 2 bases from V and 8 bases from J, with 21 bases between. The germline gives CDR1 MDHEN, CDR2 SYDVKM. CDR3 length: 17 amino acids. CDR3 region: CASSLGMRDLREEKLFF. In DNA, the CDR3 is TGTGCCAGCAGTTTAGGGATGAGGGACCTCCGAGAAGAAAAACTGTTTTTT.

J is TRBJ1-5 and V is TRBV2; no definite D call. Germline CDR1 SNHLY, CDR2 FYNNEI. The V end lost 6 bases, the J end lost 2 bases, and 14 bases lay between the germline ends. The CDR3 extends over 15 amino acids. CDR3 protein: CASRGGGSGNQPQHF. The CDR3 coding sequence is TGTGCCAGCAGGGGAGGAGGGTCAGGCAATCAGCCCCAGCATTTT.

In the case of this clone: A much bigger clone sits one base away, suggesting this may be a read error. Other DNA sequences in the same sample also yield this CDR3. The chain couples TRBV7-8 to TRBJ2-2; no definite D call. Trimming took 3 bases from V and 6 from J, leaving 11 bases between them. Germline CDR1 reads SGHVS; CDR2 reads FQNEAQ. The length of the CDR3 is 14 residues. The CDR3 here is CASSFGYSPGELFF. The CDR3 DNA follows: TGTGCCAGCAGCTTCGGATATTCGCCCGGGGAGCTGTTTTTT.